This T cell receptor (beta chain) was sequenced for a study of OX40 agonist ivuxolimab in advanced cancers. The data were produced by immunoSEQ multiplex PCR, yet TCRdb's version contains in-frame clones alone and is incomplete. The table shows tens of thousands of clones, with around 88% occurring only once. V shed 8 bases, J shed 0 bases, and the junction held 21 bases outside the gene matches. From germline, CDR1 is MNHEY and CDR2 SMNVEV (reference sequence). The CDR3 contains 19 residues. Source: CD4+ or CD8+ T cells sorted from blood, taken in a trial of the OX40 agonist ivuxolimab. The V and J genes are TRBV27 and TRBJ2-7; 8 positions match TRBD1. This TCR was recovered from an adult with an advanced solid tumor such as melanoma, head and neck, liver or kidney cancer. The CDR3 loop reads CASSTQGASYSYSSYEQYF. The CDR3 coding sequence is TGTGCCAGCTCAACCCAGGGGGCCTCCTATTCTTATAGCTCCTACGAGCAGTACTTC.